This T cell receptor beta chain originates from a study of CD8 T cell repertoires and HIV-1 epitope variants (dated by TCRdb to 2020 to 2022). General notes on the study: Twenty-five peptides representing autologous and known Gag and Nef epitope variants were each used to stimulate T cells in separate culture wells. Control conditions included a CMV, EBV and flu peptide pool, the Ebola AY9 epitope as negative control, and a no-peptide well. The epitopes tested were three Gag epitope families plus Nef HW9 and YT9. T cells were enriched using the EasySep Human T Cell Enrichment Kit and were co-cultured with equal numbers of autologous T cell-negative cells serving as antigen-presenting cells. Cultures were maintained for ten to eleven days in IMDM with gentamicin, and half-media changes adding IL-2, IL-7 and IL-15 were performed on days 3 and 7. An aliquot of 1M T cells was set aside as an uncultured baseline condition, separate from the 83 T cell cultures. A total of about 87 T cell cultures were run, with each culture condition done in triplicate except for one peptide, which was done in duplicate.

The EasySep Human CD8+ T Cell Enrichment Kit was used on day 10 to isolate CD8+ T cells from every culture. Relative to germline, V is missing 0 bases and J is missing 2 bases, with 12 bases of the junction outside any gene match. The CDR3 numbers 20 residues from cysteine through phenylalanine. The sequence is cut down to CDR3 DNA, 60 bases in frame from base 1. From a lookup of the germline V gene, CDR1 and CDR2 are SGHRS and YFSETQ. Beyond this particular receptor, the publication reports: Only TCR beta chains were identified by the assay, and proliferation to antigen, not T cell function or cytokine profile, was indicated. The Nef KF9 family was recognized by five clonotypes and the HW9 family by one, and no responses to the TAALDMSHF plasma variant were observed. Under ten antigen-specific TCR beta clonotypes were identified, and roughly 6 of them appeared cross-reactive for autologous or known escape epitope variants.

TCR beta CDR3 regions were sequenced at survey depth on the immunoSEQ platform. The QIAamp DNA micro kit was used to extract genomic DNA from every cultured and uncultured CD8+ T cell population. Turning to the authors' computational methods: Samples with fewer than 5,000 productive reads were excluded, resulting in the removal of about 6% of the roughly 80 HIV peptide-stimulated cultures. Sequences were trimmed to CDR3 by a MANAFEST web app, and nonproductive sequences, CDR3s under 5 amino acids, and sequences not starting with C or ending with F/W were removed. Antigen-specific clonotypes had to expand in at least 2 of 3 replicates versus no-peptide control at FDR 0.01, only within one epitope family. Specific clonotypes also needed at least fivefold higher frequency than in wells stimulated with peptides from other epitope families. TCRdb re-hosts the immuneACCESS table, in-frame sequences only. Its copies lack some clones; in the studies checked, an unresolved V gene accounts for under half of them, and the cause for the rest is not known. V and J calls and clone size are copied from that table; D and trimming were computed from the DNA. This sample holds 5,400 or so clones; over 50% were observed only once. The biggest ten clones account for around 41% of the sample.

As for this clone: Its antigen is currently not known. No much larger clone is present one base from it, and per-base qualities are unavailable.

The TCR was taken from a male donor with HIV. The V gene is TRBV5-1 and the J gene is TRBJ2-6; TRBD1 aligns with 9 central bases. The sample comprised cultured CD8+ T cells derived from PBMCs. The DNA is as follows: TGCGCCAGCAGCTTGGTTTTTAGGGACAGGGAGGTCCCTGGGGCCAACGTCCTGACTTTC. Its protein product is CASSLVFRDREVPGANVLTF.